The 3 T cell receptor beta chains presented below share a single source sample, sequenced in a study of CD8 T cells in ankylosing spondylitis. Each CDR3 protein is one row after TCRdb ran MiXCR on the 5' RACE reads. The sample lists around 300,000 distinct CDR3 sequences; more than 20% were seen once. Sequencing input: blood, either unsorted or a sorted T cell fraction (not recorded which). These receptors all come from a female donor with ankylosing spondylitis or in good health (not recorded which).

Here the CDR3 reads CASSPGQGPHEQYF. The CDR3 DNA sequence: TGTGCCAGCAGCCCGGGACAGGGCCCCCACGAGCAGTACTTC. V is TRBV12-3 or TRBV12-4 and J is TRBJ2-7; 9 nucleotides agree with TRBD1. The CDR3 is made up of 14 amino acids. Trimming cost V 6 bases and J 5 bases; bases outside gene matches: 8.

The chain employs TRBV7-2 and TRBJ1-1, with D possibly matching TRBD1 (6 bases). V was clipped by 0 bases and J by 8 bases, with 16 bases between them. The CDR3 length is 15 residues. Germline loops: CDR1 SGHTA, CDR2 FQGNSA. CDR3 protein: CASSLALGRGAEAFF. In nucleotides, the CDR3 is TGTGCCAGCAGCTTAGCGTTGGGCAGGGGCGCAGAAGCTTTCTTT. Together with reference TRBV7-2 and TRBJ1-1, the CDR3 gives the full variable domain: GAGVSQSPSNKVTEKGKDVELRCDPISGHTALYWYRQSLGQGLEFLIYFQGNSAPDKSGLPSDRFSAERTGGSVSTLTIQRTQQEDSAVYLCASSLALGRGAEAFFGQGTRLTVV.

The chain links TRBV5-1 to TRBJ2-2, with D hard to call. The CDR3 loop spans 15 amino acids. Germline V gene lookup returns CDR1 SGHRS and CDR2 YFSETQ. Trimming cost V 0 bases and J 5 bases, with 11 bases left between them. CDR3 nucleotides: TGCGCCAGCAGCTTGGAACAAGCAACTACCGGGGAGCTGTTTTTT. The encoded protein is CASSLEQATTGELFF.